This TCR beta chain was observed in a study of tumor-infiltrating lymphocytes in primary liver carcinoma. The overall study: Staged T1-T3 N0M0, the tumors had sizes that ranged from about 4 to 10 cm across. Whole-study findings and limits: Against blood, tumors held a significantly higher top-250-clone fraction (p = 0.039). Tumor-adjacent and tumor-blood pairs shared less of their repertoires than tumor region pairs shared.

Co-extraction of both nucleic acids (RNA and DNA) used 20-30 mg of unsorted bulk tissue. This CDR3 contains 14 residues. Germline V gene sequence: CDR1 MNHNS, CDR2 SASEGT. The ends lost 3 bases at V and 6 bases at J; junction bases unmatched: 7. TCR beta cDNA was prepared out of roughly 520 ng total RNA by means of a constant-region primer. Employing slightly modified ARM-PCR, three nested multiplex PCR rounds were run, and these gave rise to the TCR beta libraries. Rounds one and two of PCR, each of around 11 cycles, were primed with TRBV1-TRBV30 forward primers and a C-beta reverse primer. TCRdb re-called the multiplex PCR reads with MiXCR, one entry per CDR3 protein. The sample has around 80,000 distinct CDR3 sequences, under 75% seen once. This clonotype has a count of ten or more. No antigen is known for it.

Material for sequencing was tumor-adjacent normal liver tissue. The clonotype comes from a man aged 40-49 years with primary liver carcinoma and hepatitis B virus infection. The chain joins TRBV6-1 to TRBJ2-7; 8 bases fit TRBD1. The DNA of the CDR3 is TGTGCCAGCAGTGAGTTGACAGGGGTGGGCGAGCAGTACTTC. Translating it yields CASSELTGVGEQYF.